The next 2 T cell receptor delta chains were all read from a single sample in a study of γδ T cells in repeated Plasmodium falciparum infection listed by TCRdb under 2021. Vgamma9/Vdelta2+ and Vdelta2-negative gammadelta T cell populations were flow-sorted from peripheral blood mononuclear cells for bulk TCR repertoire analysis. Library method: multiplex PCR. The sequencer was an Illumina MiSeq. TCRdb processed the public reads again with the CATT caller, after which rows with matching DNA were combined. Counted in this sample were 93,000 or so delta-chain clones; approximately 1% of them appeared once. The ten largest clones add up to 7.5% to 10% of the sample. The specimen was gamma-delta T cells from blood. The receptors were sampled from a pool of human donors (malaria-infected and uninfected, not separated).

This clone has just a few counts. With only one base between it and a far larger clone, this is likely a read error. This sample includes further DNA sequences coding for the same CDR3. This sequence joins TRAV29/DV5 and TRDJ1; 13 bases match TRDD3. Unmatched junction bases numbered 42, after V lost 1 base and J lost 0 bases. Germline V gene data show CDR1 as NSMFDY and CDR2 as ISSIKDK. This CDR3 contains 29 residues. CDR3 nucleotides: TGTGCAGCAAGCTCTGGTCCTTTTCCTATACCGTACTGGGGGATACGCGTATTGTGGAATTGTAAGTACACCGATAAACTCATCTTT. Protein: CAASSGPFPIPYWGIRVLWNCKYTDKLIF.

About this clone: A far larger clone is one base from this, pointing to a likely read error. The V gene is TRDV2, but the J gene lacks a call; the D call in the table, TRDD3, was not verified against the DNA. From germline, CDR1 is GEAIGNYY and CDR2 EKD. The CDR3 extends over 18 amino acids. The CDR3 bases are TGTGCCTGTGACTTACTGGGGGATACGCCAGAATTCGCCGATAAGCTCATCTTT. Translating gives CACDLLGDTPEFADKLIF.